The present TCR beta chain was sequenced within a study of cytomegalovirus exposure and HLA in healthy donors. The PCR had 60 Vbeta and 13 Jbeta primers. Measured with immunoSEQ multiplex PCR; TCRdb has only the in-frame clones, and not every one. The top ten hold roughly 5.8% of the sample, which has approximately 180,000 clones, roughly 79% seen once. The sequence was collected from a man aged 40-49 years in good health and CMV-seropositive. The material sequenced was PBMCs.

The CDR3 region is CASSGFNGQFTYEQYF. CDR3 nucleotides: TGTGCCAGCAGTGGGTTCAATGGGCAGTTTACCTACGAGCAGTACTTC. This chain links TRBV2 with TRBJ2-5; D is unclear. The better agreement between TRBJ2-7 and the DNA end casts doubt on the J call. This CDR3 has 16 residues. In germline, CDR1 is SNHLY, CDR2 FYNNEI.